These 26 T cell receptor beta chains were sequenced from one sample in a study of OX40 agonist ivuxolimab in advanced cancers. TCRdb's table, derived via immunoSEQ multiplex PCR, lists solely in-frame clones and lacks some. The sample holds fewer than 55,000 clones, 87% seen once. The material sequenced was CD4+ or CD8+ T cells sorted from blood, taken in a trial of the OX40 agonist ivuxolimab. The receptors here all came from an adult with an advanced solid tumor such as melanoma, head and neck, liver or kidney cancer.

The rearrangement joins TRBV5-8 to TRBJ2-3; TRBD1 matches at 9 bases. Germline loops: CDR1 SGHTS, CDR2 YDEGEE. Germline trimming cut 4 bases from V and 5 bases from J; bases unmatched to any gene: 8. This CDR3 contains 15 residues. CDR3 in amino acids: CASSQSWDREDTQYF. CDR3 DNA: TGTGCCAGCAGCCAGTCGTGGGACAGGGAAGATACGCAGTATTTT.

The genes are TRBV5-1 and TRBJ2-5, with D possibly being TRBD1 (7 bases). This CDR3 region has 15 residues. The V gene lost 4 bases and the J gene lost 2 bases, with 15 bases spanning the gap. Germline V CDR1 and CDR2: SGHRS, YFSETQ. The CDR3 here is CASSLGGGNQETQYF. The DNA for the CDR3 is TGCGCCAGCAGCCTAGGAGGGGGCAATCAAGAGACCCAGTACTTC.

This clone has only a few counts. The chain links TRBV19 to TRBJ1-5; TRBD1 matches 10 bases. CDR1 is LNHDA, CDR2 SQIVND, per germline (reference sequence). This CDR3 has 14 amino acids. The junction had 6 bases not matched to a gene; V was cut back by 7 bases and J by 6 bases. CDR3 sequence (DNA): TGTGCCAGTATATCGACAGGGGGCACTCAGCCCCAGCATTTT. Amino acid sequence: CASISTGGTQPQHF.

The chain recombines TRBV28 with TRBJ1-4; 8 bases map to TRBD1. Germline CDR1 and CDR2: MDHEN and SYDVKM. The CDR3 has 15 residues. V shed 6 bases and J 2 bases; nucleotides not matched to a gene: 5. CDR3 sequence reads: CASSSGGATNEKLFF. The CDR3 nucleotides are TGTGCCAGCAGCTCAGGGGGCGCGACTAATGAAAAACTGTTTTTT.

V gene TRBV5-6 combines with J gene TRBJ2-3; the match to TRBD1 covers 7 bases. The CDR3 consists of 13 residues. The V segment lost 2 bases and the J segment 6 bases; nucleotides outside the gene matches: 3. Germline CDR1 is SGHDT and CDR2 is YYEEEE. CDR3 sequence (DNA): TGTGCCAGCAGCTTCCCACAGGGGGATACGCAGTATTTT. The encoded protein is CASSFPQGDTQYF. Full variable domain (outside the CDR3, taken from reference TRBV5-6 and TRBJ2-3): DAGVTQSPTHLIKTRGQQVTLRCSPKSGHDTVSWYQQALGQGPQFIFQYYEEEERQRGNFPDRFSGHQFPNYSSELNVNALLLGDSALYLCASSFPQGDTQYFGPGTRLTVL.

The chain uses TRBV7-2 and TRBJ1-1; 7 nucleotides match TRBD1. V gave up 5 bases and J gave up 4 bases; unmatched junction bases: 7. CDR3 length: 14 residues. Per the germline V gene, CDR1 is SGHTA and CDR2 is FQGNSA. CDR3: CASSVTGSGTEAFF. The DNA for the CDR3 is TGTGCCAGCAGCGTGACAGGGTCGGGCACTGAAGCTTTCTTT. Filled out from reference TRBV7-2 and TRBJ1-1, the complete variable domain reads GAGVSQSPSNKVTEKGKDVELRCDPISGHTALYWYRQSLGQGLEFLIYFQGNSAPDKSGLPSDRFSAERTGGSVSTLTIQRTQQEDSAVYLCASSVTGSGTEAFFGQGTRLTVV.

V gene TRBV5-1 combines with J gene TRBJ2-5; D assignment may be TRBD1 or TRBD2 (5 bases each). Germline values: CDR1 SGHRS, CDR2 YFSETQ. The germline V and J ends were trimmed by 0 bases and 4 bases, with 10 bases remaining between them. This CDR3 spans 14 amino acids. The CDR3 loop reads CASSLGGYGETQYF. The CDR3 DNA reads TGCGCCAGCAGCTTGGGGGGGTACGGAGAGACCCAGTACTTC.

Only one count was recorded for this clone. The chain uses TRBV6-4 and TRBJ2-1; perhaps TRBD2 as D (6 bases). The CDR3 runs 13 residues. V was shortened by 4 bases and J by 5 bases, with 9 bases between the two germline ends. Germline loops: CDR1 MRHNA, CDR2 SNTAGT. CDR3 loop: CASSGGRNNEQFF. DNA of the CDR3: TGTGCCAGCAGTGGGGGGAGGAACAATGAGCAGTTCTTC.

The chain carries TRBV6-5 and TRBJ1-6; no firm D call. Germline V lookup: CDR1 MNHEY, CDR2 SVGAGI. The V end was cut by 7 bases, the J end by 6 bases, with 7 bases between. This CDR3 is built from 12 residues. CDR3 sequence: CASNKPNSPLHF. For the CDR3, the DNA is TGTGCCAGCAATAAACCTAATTCACCCCTCCACTTT.

This clone qualifies as medium-sized. The genes are TRBV19 and TRBJ2-6; perhaps D is TRBD1 or TRBD2 (5 bases each). In germline, CDR1 is LNHDA, CDR2 SQIVND (reference sequence). The ends were cut back, 2 bases at V and 10 bases at J, with 12 bases in the middle. This CDR3 is 14 amino acids long. In DNA, the CDR3 is TGTGCCAGTAGTATACCCGGGACGGGGAACGTCCTGACTTTC. Its translation: CASSIPGTGNVLTF.

This chain connects TRBV21-1 to TRBJ1-4. TRBV21-1 is given as a pseudogene. The CDR3 is 18 residues long. The CDR3 is CASSLPVPMETTNEKLFF. CDR3 bases: TGTGCCAGCAGCCTACCCGTCCCCATGGAAACAACTAATGAAAAACTGTTTTTT.

The chain employs TRBV2 and TRBJ1-6; the D is unclear. CDR1 is SNHLY and CDR2 is FYNNEI in the germline V gene. The CDR3 contains 15 residues. Trimming cost V 4 bases and J 5 bases, with 12 bases left between them. The CDR3 DNA follows: TGTGCCAGCAGTGTGTCGACGCAGAATAATTCACCCCTCCACTTT. Residues: CASSVSTQNNSPLHF.

This chain joins TRBV25-1 and TRBJ2-7; D perhaps matches TRBD1 (6 bases). Germline V CDR1 and CDR2: MGHDK, SYGVNS. The CDR3 extends over 14 amino acids. Trimming pared 10 bases from V and 3 bases from J, leaving 19 bases between. The CDR3 DNA reads TGTGCCACTACTTCCGGGACACGACACTACGAGCAGTACTTC. This gives the protein CATTSGTRHYEQYF.

Only one count was recorded for this clone. The chain combines TRBV7-8 with TRBJ2-2; tentative D call: TRBD1 (5 bases). With 0 bases removed from V and 4 bases from J, the gap between germline ends came to 9 bases. Germline V gives CDR1 SGHVS, CDR2 FQNEAQ. This CDR3 region has 15 residues. CDR3 nucleotide sequence: TGTGCCAGCAGCTTAGCGGGCAGGGCCACCGGGGAGCTGTTTTTT. It specifies CASSLAGRATGELFF.

This sequence joins TRBV12-5 and TRBJ2-2; D not resolved. The CDR3 is 13 residues long. Per the germline V gene, CDR1 is LGHNT and CDR2 is FRNRAP. The V and J ends lost 5 bases and 6 bases respectively, with 10 bases between them. The CDR3: CASGLPSAGELFF. Written as DNA, the CDR3 is TGTGCTAGTGGTCTGCCGAGCGCCGGGGAGCTGTTTTTT.

The genes are TRBV7-8 and TRBJ1-1; TRBD1 matches 9 bases. The germline gives CDR1 SGHVS, CDR2 FQNEAQ. The CDR3 loop spans 13 amino acids. The junction had 8 bases not matched to a gene; V was cut back by 4 bases and J by 11 bases. CDR3 sequence (DNA): TGTGCCAGCAGCTCCTCGGACAGGGGTACGGCTTTCTTT. It yields the protein CASSSSDRGTAFF.

The rearrangement joins TRBV4-2 to TRBJ1-1; D may be TRBD1 (5 bases). This CDR3 contains 16 residues. Per the germline V gene, CDR1 is LGHNA and CDR2 is YNFKEQ. V lost 5 bases and J lost 0, with 16 bases in between. As DNA, the CDR3 is TGTGCCAGCAGCTCACGACAGAGAAACATGAACACTGAAGCTTTCTTT. It is translated as CASSSRQRNMNTEAFF.

The J gene is TRBJ2-1, the V gene TRBV9; TRBD2 might be the D (5 bases). Trimming left V 0 bases short and J 2 bases short, with 12 bases between. In germline, CDR1 is SGDLS, CDR2 YYNGEE. The CDR3 is 16 amino acids. The CDR3 here is CASSVGGDPAYNEQFF. CDR3 nucleotide sequence: TGTGCCAGCAGCGTAGGGGGAGACCCGGCCTACAATGAGCAGTTCTTC.

The chain is built from TRBV18 and TRBJ1-5, with D hard to call. Germline V gene lookup returns CDR1 KGHSH and CDR2 LQKENI. V lost 5 bases, J lost 0 bases, and 8 bases lay in between. The CDR3 loop spans 14 amino acids. CDR3: CASSIQLSNQPQHF. The CDR3 nucleotides are TGTGCCAGCTCAATACAGCTTAGCAATCAGCCCCAGCATTTT.

In DNA form, the CDR3 reads TGTGCCAGCAGCTCCCGGGACAGGCCTTGGAGCAATCAGCCCCAGCATTTT. The encoded protein is CASSSRDRPWSNQPQHF. The chain combines TRBV7-2 with TRBJ1-5; 8 bases match TRBD1. With V trimmed by 4 bases and J by 1 base, 9 bases remained unmatched. The germline V gene encodes CDR1 SGHTA and CDR2 FQGNSA. The CDR3 has 17 residues.

The chain recombines TRBV10-3 with TRBJ1-1; 8 bases align to TRBD1. Germline CDR1 is ENHRY and CDR2 is SYGVKD. V was clipped by 9 bases and J by 4 bases; unmatched bases: 13. The CDR3 runs 15 residues. The CDR3 DNA follows: TGTGCCATACAAGATCGCCAGGGGGCGGGCACTGAAGCTTTCTTT. Its protein product is CAIQDRQGAGTEAFF.

The chain combines TRBV9 with TRBJ2-3; no definite D call. CDR3 length: 14 amino acids. Per the germline V gene, CDR1 is SGDLS and CDR2 is YYNGEE. V was shortened by 0 bases and J by 1 base, with 6 bases between the two germline ends. The CDR3 protein is CASSVDGGTDTQYF. Written as DNA, the CDR3 is TGTGCCAGCAGCGTAGATGGGGGCACAGATACGCAGTATTTT.

The chain recombines TRBV9 with TRBJ1-1; TRBD1 matches at 7 bases. The length of the CDR3 is 16 residues. J gave up 2 bases and V 4 bases, and 11 bases lay outside the gene matches. The germline V gene encodes CDR1 SGDLS and CDR2 YYNGEE. The CDR3 DNA is TGTGCCAGCAGCTCCCAGACAGGGTATATTAACACTGAAGCTTTCTTT. Protein: CASSSQTGYINTEAFF.

This clone has only one observation. CDR3 DNA: TGTGCCAGCAGTTCACCAGGGGGCCCGTCCTTTGAGCAGTACTTC. Translation gives CASSSPGGPSFEQYF. The chain links TRBV28 to TRBJ2-7; 8 bases line up with TRBD1. V lost 4 bases, J lost 7 bases, and 12 bases stayed unmatched. The CDR3 consists of 15 residues. CDR1 MDHEN and CDR2 SYDVKM come from the germline V gene.

The rearrangement joins TRBV6-5 to TRBJ1-4; TRBD1 aligns across 7 bases. CDR3 length: 15 amino acids. The V gene's germline CDR1 is MNHEY and CDR2 SVGAGI. Trimming removed 0 bases from V and 8 bases from J; junction bases left unmatched: 6. The CDR3 loop reads CASSYSPGQVEKLFF. CDR3 bases: TGTGCCAGCAGTTACTCTCCTGGACAGGTAGAAAAACTGTTTTTT.

The V gene is TRBV19, the J gene TRBJ1-2, with 8 nucleotides matching TRBD1. The germline gives CDR1 LNHDA, CDR2 SQIVND (reference sequence). There are 15 residues in the CDR3. V trimming: 6 bases; J trimming: 2 bases; junction bases outside the gene matches: 8. In DNA, the CDR3 is TGTGCCAGTAGCTTAACTACAGGGGGGAACTATGGCTACACCTTC. Translation gives CASSLTTGGNYGYTF.